This TCR beta chain was retrieved from a study of blood T cell repertoires in COVID-19. Study summary: Sites across the United States, Italy and Spain contributed samples from acute and convalescent COVID-19.

Germline CDR1 is WSHSY and CDR2 is SAAADI. V lost 7 bases to trimming and J lost 0 bases, with 13 bases between them. The CDR3 is 15 residues long. Original methodology: Scientists estimated how many nucleated cells there were by amplifying reference gene primers. The repertoire was sequenced with immunoSEQ multiplex PCR; TCRdb's copy has only in-frame clones and lacks some. V and J calls and clone size are given by that table; D and trimming were obtained from the DNA. The sample lists tens of thousands of clones; roughly 77% were seen once. V usage is TRBV10-2 and J usage is TRBJ1-3; perhaps TRBD1 as D (6 bases). The sequence was obtained from a woman in her seventies with acute or convalescent COVID-19. The sequencing sample was made of peripheral blood. The CDR3 region has the DNA TGCGCCAGCATAGGTCAGGGGTCCTCTGGAAACACCATATATTTT. It is translated as CASIGQGSSGNTIYF.